This TCR beta chain came from a study of shared clonotypes between healthy human individuals (dated by TCRdb to the early 2020s). Context from the whole study: The cohort included a few men and a couple of women between 18 and 49 years of age. Per donor, leukapheresis produced somewhere between about 0.9 and 9 billion PBMCs. To increase sequencing depth and limit assay-specific biases, different laboratories used diverse techniques to prepare libraries and sequence TCR repertoires. Blood TCR repertoires of about five healthy adults were deeply sequenced to estimate repertoire size and the extent of clonotype sharing between individuals. For each donor, CD4 naive and CD4 memory were each run on three plates, CD8 naive on two plates, and CD8 memory on one plate.

CD8 naive samples were obtained by positive selection for CCR7 among CD45RO-negative cells, yielding a CD45RA+CCR7+ population from which TemRA cells were excluded. Healthy HIV-negative adults with no recently reported acute infections or vaccinations were included as donors. Every donor was a Caucasian adult residing in Nashville, Tennessee, USA. Blood was obtained by leukapheresis, after which PBMCs were separated by Ficoll-Histopaque density gradient centrifugation and cryopreserved in liquid nitrogen vapor phase. Analytical flow cytometry was used to check the purity and quantity of every magnetically sorted T cell population. Each sorted fraction had its genomic DNA isolated and then quantified by UV absorbance on a Nanodrop 2000c. What the authors observed across the whole study: Around 5% of naive CD4, approximately 3.7% of naive CD8, approximately 2.2% of memory CD4, and 0.4% of memory CD8 clonotypes were shared across a handful of donors. Because the study included only a small number of donors, the genetic and exposure-history diversity represented was limited. Sampling was restricted to blood, and TCR repertoires in tissue are likely to differ from TCR repertoires in blood. Based on pairwise subsampling, the degree of clonotype sharing among donors was expected to be affected by sequencing depth. Larger estimated clonotype richness was generally found for naive subsets than for memory subsets. Rarefaction of sorted-subset datasets indicated incomplete sequencing despite the large sequencing depth. Compared with non-shared clonotypes, clonotypes shared by all four sorted-subset donors had higher generation probabilities.

Trimming accounts for 1 base at V and 8 bases at J, while the number of junction bases matched to no gene is 8. As encoded in the germline V gene (reference sequence), CDR1 is SEHNR while CDR2 is FQNEAQ. Including cysteine and phenylalanine, the CDR3 has 15 amino acids. CDR3 DNA only is kept here, 45 bases in frame from base 1. To note about this clone: Its antigen remains unidentified. Qualities for individual bases were not recorded, and no much larger clone is one base off.

Using the deep immunoSEQ assay, TCR CDR3 regions were amplified from genomic DNA by multiplex PCR. Extracted genomic DNA from each cell subset was distributed evenly across all wells of several immunoSEQ 96-well plates, and each plate was treated as a replicate. For sorted subsets, each replicate PCR was loaded with roughly 190 ng genomic DNA, equivalent to 25,000 to 35,000 T cell genomes. Purified libraries were measured with a Qubit 3.0 fluorometer, size-checked on a Bioanalyzer 2100, and measured again with the KAPA Library Quantification kit. A separate single-read 150-cycle Illumina NextSeq 550 flow cell was used to sequence each immunoSEQ 96-well plate. As for the original processing: Because only junctional sequences without quality scores were contained in the immunoSEQ output, filtering matching that applied to full-length reads could not be performed. Sequences were annotated with PyIR, a Python wrapper for IgBLAST v1.9, using IMGT germline references to assign V/J genes and CDR3. Reads were filtered out if the reads had weak V/J assignments (E-value above 1e-6), no CDR3, stop codons, out-of-frame junctions, or ambiguous translated residues. V3J clonotypes were defined as sequences sharing an identical inferred V gene, J gene, and CDR3 amino acid sequence. Percentage overlap between repertoires was computed as shared unique clonotypes divided by the size of the smaller repertoire. Repertoire richness was assessed with RTK rarefaction, the Chao1 estimator, and Recon v2.1 estimates of unobserved clonotypes. Generation probabilities for all TCRbeta clonotypes obtained by the gDNA method from a handful of donors were computed using OLGA. As stored in TCRdb, this immuneACCESS dataset retains in-frame rearrangements with V and J assigned. A fraction of the clones does not appear; measured against another copy, unresolved V genes explain less than half of the discrepancy, and the remainder lacks a known reason. V, J and clone size were drawn from that table, and D and trimming were deduced from the DNA. A total of about 650,000 clones appear in this sample, roughly 95% of them only once. The top ten clonotypes cover 0.085% to 0.11% of the sample.

The chain joins TRBV7-9 to TRBJ1-2; 9 nucleotides in the junction match TRBD1. This TCR was sampled from a woman aged 25 to 39 in good health. Sample: naive CD8+ T cells sorted from blood. Read against the paper, the sample's cell subset or site label means: CD45RA+CCR7+. The CDR3 region: CASSLGGTGLFGYTF. The base sequence is TGTGCCAGCAGCTTAGGGGGGACAGGGCTCTTCGGCTACACCTTC.